One T cell receptor (beta chain) is described in this entry. The antigen is undetermined. The data stem from a study of neoadjuvant anti-PD-1 for oral cavity cancer. In the study overall: Non-progressing patients received a fourth nivolumab dose near day 43, then surgery on days 50-56.

The CDR3 spans 14 residues. The germline gives CDR1 SEHNR, CDR2 FQNEAQ (reference sequence). V lost 5 bases and J 4 bases, leaving 14 bases between the germline ends. Study-level results: After neoadjuvant nivolumab, PBMC T cell clonality was significantly higher in non-responders than responders.

Six replicates per PBMC sample, mostly from 480 ng of genomic DNA. Measured with immunoSEQ multiplex PCR; TCRdb has only the in-frame clones, and not every one. The sample includes 14,000 or so clones, approximately 70% seen only once; the top ten take 2.1%. This TCR was sampled from a person aged 35 to 85 with oral cavity squamous cell carcinoma. The rearrangement joins TRBV7-9 to TRBJ1-1; D is ambiguous. This sample comprised PBMCs, obtained before nivolumab (anti-PD-1) treatment. CDR3 region: CASSRFGGITEAFF. The CDR3 DNA reads as TGTGCCAGCAGCCGCTTCGGAGGTATCACTGAAGCTTTCTTT. Full variable domain (missing parts from reference TRBV7-9 and TRBJ1-1): DTGVSQNPRHKITKRGQNVTFRCDPISEHNRLYWYRQTLGQGPEFLTYFQNEAQLEKSRLLSDRFSAERPKGSFSTLEIQRTEQGDSAMYLCASSRFGGITEAFFGQGTRLTVV.